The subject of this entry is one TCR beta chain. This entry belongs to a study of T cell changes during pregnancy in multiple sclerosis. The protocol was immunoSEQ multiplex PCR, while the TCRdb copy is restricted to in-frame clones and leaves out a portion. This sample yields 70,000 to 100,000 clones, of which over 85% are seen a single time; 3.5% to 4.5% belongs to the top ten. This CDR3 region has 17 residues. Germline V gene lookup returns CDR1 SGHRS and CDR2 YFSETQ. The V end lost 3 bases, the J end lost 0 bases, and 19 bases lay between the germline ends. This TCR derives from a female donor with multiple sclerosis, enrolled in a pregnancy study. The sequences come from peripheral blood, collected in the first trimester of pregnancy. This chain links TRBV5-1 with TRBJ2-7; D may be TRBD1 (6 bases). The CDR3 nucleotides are TGCGCCAGCAGCTCGTCCCGAGGGACAAGTAGCTCCTACGAGCAGTACTTC. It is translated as CASSSSRGTSSSYEQYF.